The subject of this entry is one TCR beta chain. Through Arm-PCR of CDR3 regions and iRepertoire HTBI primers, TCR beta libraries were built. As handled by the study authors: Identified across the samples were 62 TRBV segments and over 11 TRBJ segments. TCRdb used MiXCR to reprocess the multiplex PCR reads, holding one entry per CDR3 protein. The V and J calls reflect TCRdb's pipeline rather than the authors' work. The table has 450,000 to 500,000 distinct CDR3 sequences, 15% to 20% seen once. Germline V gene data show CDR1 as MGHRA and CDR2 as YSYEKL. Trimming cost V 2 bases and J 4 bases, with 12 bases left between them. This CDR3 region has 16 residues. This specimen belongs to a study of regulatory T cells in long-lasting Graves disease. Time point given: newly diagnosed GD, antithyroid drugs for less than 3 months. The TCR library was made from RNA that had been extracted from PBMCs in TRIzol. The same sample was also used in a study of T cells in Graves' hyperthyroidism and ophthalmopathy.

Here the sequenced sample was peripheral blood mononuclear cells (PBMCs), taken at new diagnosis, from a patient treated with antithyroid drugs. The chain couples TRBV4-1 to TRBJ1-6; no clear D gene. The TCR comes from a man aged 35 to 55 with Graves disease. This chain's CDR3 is CASSQNPADYNSPLHF. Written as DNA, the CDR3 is TGCGCCAGCAGCCAAAACCCTGCGGATTATAATTCACCCCTCCACTTT.